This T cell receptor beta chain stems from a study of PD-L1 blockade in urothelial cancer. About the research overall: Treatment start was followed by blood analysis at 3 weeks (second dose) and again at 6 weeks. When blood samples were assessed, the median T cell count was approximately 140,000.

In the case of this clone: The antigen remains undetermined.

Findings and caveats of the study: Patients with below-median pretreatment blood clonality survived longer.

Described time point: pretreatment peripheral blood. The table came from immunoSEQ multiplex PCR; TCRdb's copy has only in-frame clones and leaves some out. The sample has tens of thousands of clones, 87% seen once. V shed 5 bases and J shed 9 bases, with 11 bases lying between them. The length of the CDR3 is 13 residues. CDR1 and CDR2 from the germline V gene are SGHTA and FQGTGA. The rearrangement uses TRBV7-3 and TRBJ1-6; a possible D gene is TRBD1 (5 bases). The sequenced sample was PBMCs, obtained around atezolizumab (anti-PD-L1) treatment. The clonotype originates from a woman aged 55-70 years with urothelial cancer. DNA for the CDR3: TGTGCCAGCAGCAAATCAGGGCTTTCACCCCTCCACTTT. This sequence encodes CASSKSGLSPLHF.